These 23 T cell receptor beta chains originate from one sample sequenced in a study of radiation and T cells in renal cell carcinoma (dated by TCRdb to the early 2020s). The time point label on this specimen signifies: tumor resected at nephrectomy. This specimen's treatment or condition label, per the study, means: treatment-naive control, cytoreductive nephrectomy. The method was the immunoSEQ multiplex PCR assay. The clones in this table, taken by TCRdb from immuneACCESS, are in-frame only. Not every clone is retained; where verified, under half of the shortfall comes from an unresolved V gene, and the cause of the rest is unknown. The sample profile shows 13,000 to 15,000 clones; 55% to 70% of them were found once. The ten largest account for 10% to 15% of the sample. The starting material was tumor tissue, obtained from a patient whose treatment was nephrectomy without radiotherapy. The receptors here all came from a man aged 50 to 60 with renal cell carcinoma.

V and J are TRBV5-1 and TRBJ1-1; no clear D gene. There are 12 residues in the CDR3. Trimming shortened V by 6 bases and J by 7 bases, and 13 bases separated the two germline ends. Germline loops: CDR1 SGHRS, CDR2 YFSETQ. The CDR3 coding sequence is TGCGCCAGCACATCGAACTTCGGTGAAGCTTTCTTT. The encoded protein is CASTSNFGEAFF.

Details on this clone: At one boundary the junction diverges from the germline segment, which might be a read error. This chain links TRBV6-1 with TRBJ2-2; 10 bases map to TRBD2. The CDR3 has 14 amino acids. Looked up from germline, CDR1 is MNHNS and CDR2 is SASEGT. The CDR3 nucleotides are TGTGCCTGCAGCGGGGGGGCGGACACCGGGGAGCTGTTTTTT. It specifies CACSGGADTGELFF.

This clone was seen a handful of times. V and J are TRBV19 and TRBJ2-2, with TRBD1 as a possible D gene (5 bases). V was cut by 4 bases and J by 1 base, with 10 bases left in between. Per germline, CDR1 LNHDA and CDR2 SQIVND (reference sequence). The CDR3 consists of 15 residues. The CDR3 DNA reads TGTGCCAGTAGTAGGGGCGGACAGAACACCGGGGAGCTGTTTTTT. The encoded protein is CASSRGGQNTGELFF.

The gene calls are TRBV18 and TRBJ2-3, with 7 bases aligning to TRBD1. V shed 3 bases and J 6 bases; nucleotides not matched to a gene: 6. CDR1 is KGHSH, CDR2 LQKENI, per germline. The CDR3 spans 14 residues. The CDR3 DNA follows: TGTGCCAGCTCACCCCGGGACAGAGGGGATACGCAGTATTTT. This codes for CASSPRDRGDTQYF.

CDR3: CASSVAGTTNTGELFF. CDR3 DNA: TGTGCCAGTAGTGTTGCCGGGACAACCAACACCGGGGAGCTGTTTTTT. This chain connects TRBV19 to TRBJ2-2; tentatively, D is TRBD1 (6 bases). V lost 5 bases, J lost 2 bases, and 15 bases lay in between. Germline V lookup: CDR1 LNHDA, CDR2 SQIVND (reference sequence). The length of the CDR3 is 16 residues.

J is TRBJ1-2 and V is TRBV19; 8 bases map to TRBD1. There are 14 residues in the CDR3. Per germline, CDR1 LNHDA and CDR2 SQIVND (reference sequence). The trim removed 4 bases at V and 3 bases at J, leaving 4 bases unmatched. The CDR3 protein is CASSNQGADYGYTF. The CDR3 DNA sequence: TGTGCCAGTAGTAACCAGGGGGCCGACTATGGCTACACCTTC.

This clone appeared a few times. The rearrangement links TRBV2 to TRBJ1-6, with D perhaps TRBD1 (5 bases). Germline CDR1 SNHLY, CDR2 FYNNEI. This CDR3 region has 13 residues. V was cut by 6 bases and J by 14 bases, with 17 bases left in between. The CDR3, as DNA: TGTGCCAGCAGCCCTGGACACGTCTTCACCCTCCACTTT. This codes for CASSPGHVFTLHF.

J is TRBJ2-7 and V is TRBV5-1, with 9 bases lining up with TRBD2. The junction had 4 bases not matched to a gene; V was cut back by 2 bases and J by 4 bases. The V gene's germline CDR1 is SGHRS and CDR2 YFSETQ. This CDR3 has 14 amino acids. The CDR3 loop reads CASSLAGGPYEQYF. The CDR3 coding sequence is TGCGCCAGCAGCTTAGCGGGGGGCCCGTACGAGCAGTACTTC.

This clone was detected only a few times. The chain is built from TRBV5-6 and TRBJ1-3, with D possibly matching TRBD1 (5 bases). V was trimmed by 4 bases and J by 0 bases, leaving 11 bases between them. This CDR3 is built from 15 residues. CDR1 and CDR2 (germline): SGHDT, YYEEEE. The CDR3 protein is CASSLGPNSGNTIYF. The CDR3 nucleotides read TGTGCCAGCAGCCTGGGACCGAACTCTGGAAACACCATATATTTT.

The chain uses TRBV19 and TRBJ2-3; unclear D gene. Germline assignment: CDR1 LNHDA and CDR2 SQIVND (reference sequence). V dropped 5 bases and J dropped 4 bases, with 10 bases sitting between them. The CDR3 is 13 residues long. The CDR3 sequence: CASSEQPSDTQYF. CDR3 DNA: TGTGCCAGTAGTGAACAGCCCTCAGATACGCAGTATTTT.

This clone was seen only a few times. The DNA of the CDR3 is TGTGCCAGCAGCTTATTGGGAGGGACTGAAGCTTTCTTT. It encodes CASSLLGGTEAFF. The chain uses TRBV11-3 and TRBJ1-1; D gene ambiguous. V lost 2 bases and J lost 5, with 9 bases in between. CDR3 length: 13 amino acids. CDR1 is SGHNT and CDR2 is YENEEA in the germline V gene.

This sequence joins TRBV6-5 and TRBJ1-6; D possibly corresponds to TRBD1 (5 bases). The germline V gene encodes CDR1 MNHEY and CDR2 SVGAGI. The CDR3 runs 16 residues. The germline V and J ends were trimmed by 0 bases and 8 bases, with 14 bases remaining between them. CDR3 region: CASSYSGHTGDSPLHF. CDR3 DNA sequence: TGTGCCAGCAGTTACTCGGGTCATACGGGGGATTCACCCCTCCACTTT.

CDR3 sequence (DNA): TGTGCCAGCAGCGTAGGGGTGACAGGGAGCACAGATACGCAGTATTTT. It translates to CASSVGVTGSTDTQYF. The rearrangement links TRBV9 to TRBJ2-3, with 7 positions matching TRBD1. Germline-derived CDR1 and CDR2 are SGDLS and YYNGEE. The CDR3 is made up of 16 amino acids. V lost 0 bases and J lost 0; bases outside the gene matches: 4.

This clone has a handful of counts. The gene calls are TRBV7-9 and TRBJ2-2; weak D call: TRBD2 (5 bases). The CDR3 is 14 residues long. With 5 bases removed from V and 3 bases from J, the gap between germline ends came to 10 bases. Germline loops: CDR1 SEHNR, CDR2 FQNEAQ (reference sequence). CDR3 DNA: TGTGCCAGCAGCCTTAGGGAGCACACCGGGGAGCTGTTTTTT. Translating gives CASSLREHTGELFF.

This clone came up a few times. The V call is TRBV7-8, the J call TRBJ1-3; D gene uncertain. This CDR3 region has 16 residues. Deletions cut 5 bases from V and 5 bases from J, with 19 bases between. Germline CDR1 and CDR2: SGHVS and FQNEAQ. CDR3 in DNA: TGTGCCAGCAGCCAGAGCGGCGGCTCCGGGAGAAACACCATATATTTT. Its protein product is CASSQSGGSGRNTIYF.

This clone came up once. The chain is built from TRBV18 and TRBJ2-3; 9 nucleotides agree with TRBD1. Germline V gene data show CDR1 as KGHSH and CDR2 as LQKENI. V trimming: 1 base; J trimming: 5 bases; junction bases outside the gene matches: 7. This CDR3 is 16 amino acids long. The CDR3 loop is CASSPRQGGGGDTQYF. The DNA for the CDR3 is TGTGCCAGCTCACCACGACAGGGGGGAGGAGGAGATACGCAGTATTTT.

Only a few counts were recorded for this clone. V is TRBV5-1 and J is TRBJ1-1, with a possible D match to TRBD1 (6 bases). This CDR3 is 14 amino acids long. Germline lookup yields CDR1 SGHRS and CDR2 YFSETQ. V was shortened by 4 bases and J by 4 bases, with 14 bases between the two germline ends. This CDR3 reads CASSIRDTLTEAFF. In DNA, the CDR3 is TGCGCCAGCAGCATTCGGGACACTCTCACTGAAGCTTTCTTT.

The genes are TRBV19 and TRBJ2-7, with D tentatively TRBD2 (6 bases). The germline V and J ends were trimmed by 3 bases and 2 bases, with 8 bases remaining between them. Germline-derived CDR1 and CDR2 are LNHDA and SQIVND (reference sequence). CDR3 length: 13 residues. The CDR3 region has the DNA TGTGCCAGTAGTATGGGAGGAGCCTACGAGCAGTACTTC. It encodes CASSMGGAYEQYF.

This chain joins TRBV30 and TRBJ1-4, with 8 bases matching TRBD1. The CDR3 loop spans 15 amino acids. After removal of 7 bases from V and 5 bases from J, the junction contained 12 bases not matched to a gene. CDR1 is GTSNPN and CDR2 is SVGIG in the germline V gene (reference sequence). CDR3 protein: CALEVPGGWNEKLFF. CDR3 DNA: TGTGCCTTGGAAGTCCCAGGGGGCTGGAATGAAAAACTGTTTTTT.

The table lists this clone with a few counts. The chain has TRBV6-1 and TRBJ1-4; D is perhaps TRBD1 (5 bases). This CDR3 has 17 residues. CDR1 is MNHNS and CDR2 is SASEGT in the germline V gene. Between the trimmed V and J ends, which lost 4 bases and 5 bases, there was a span of 20 bases. As DNA, the CDR3 is TGTGCCAGCAGTGGGGGACTCGGGGAGAGGGGCAATGAAAAACTGTTTTTT. Protein: CASSGGLGERGNEKLFF.

Sample share makes this clone medium-sized (0.01 to 0.1%). V usage is TRBV6-5 and J usage is TRBJ1-1, with no clear D. Germline CDR1 and CDR2: MNHEY and SVGAGI. The CDR3 totals 13 residues. Trimming took off 6 bases at V and 3 bases at J, with 11 bases between the two ends. The CDR3 DNA reads as TGTGCCAGCAGCACCGGGGTCTACACTGAAGCTTTCTTT. Encoded protein: CASSTGVYTEAFF.

CDR3 coding DNA: TGTGCCATCAGTGTTCAGGTTGGGAACACTGAAGCTTTCTTT. It is translated as CAISVQVGNTEAFF. V usage is TRBV10-3 and J usage is TRBJ1-1, with unresolved D. The CDR3 is 14 amino acids. The V gene's germline CDR1 is ENHRY and CDR2 SYGVKD. V was shortened by 4 bases and J by 1 base, with 10 bases between the two germline ends.

This clone was found a few times. This rearrangement joins TRBV7-2 to TRBJ2-7; 7 positions match TRBD1. Germline V gives CDR1 SGHTA, CDR2 FQGNSA. CDR3 length: 14 residues. V trimming: 4 bases; J trimming: 2 bases; junction bases outside the gene matches: 5. The CDR3: CASSSGTEPYEQYF. The CDR3 nucleotides read TGTGCCAGCAGCTCCGGGACAGAGCCCTACGAGCAGTACTTC.